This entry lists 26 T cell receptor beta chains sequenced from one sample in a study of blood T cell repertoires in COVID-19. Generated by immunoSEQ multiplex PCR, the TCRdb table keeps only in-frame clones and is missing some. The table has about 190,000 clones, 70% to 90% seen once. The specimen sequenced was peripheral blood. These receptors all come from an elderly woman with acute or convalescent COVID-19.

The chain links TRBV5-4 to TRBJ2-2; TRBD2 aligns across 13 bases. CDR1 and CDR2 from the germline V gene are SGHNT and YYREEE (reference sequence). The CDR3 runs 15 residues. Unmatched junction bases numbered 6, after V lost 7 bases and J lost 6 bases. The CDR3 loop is CASHLTSGRAGELFF. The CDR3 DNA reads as TGTGCCAGCCACCTCACTAGCGGGAGGGCCGGGGAGCTGTTTTTT.

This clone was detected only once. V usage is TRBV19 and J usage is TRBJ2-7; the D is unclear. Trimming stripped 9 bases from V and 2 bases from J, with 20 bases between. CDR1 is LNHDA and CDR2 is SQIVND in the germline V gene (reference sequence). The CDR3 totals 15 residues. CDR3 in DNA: TGTGCCAGCGCGCCCCTTGGCGCGGCAGCCTACGAGCAGTACTTC. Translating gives CASAPLGAAAYEQYF.

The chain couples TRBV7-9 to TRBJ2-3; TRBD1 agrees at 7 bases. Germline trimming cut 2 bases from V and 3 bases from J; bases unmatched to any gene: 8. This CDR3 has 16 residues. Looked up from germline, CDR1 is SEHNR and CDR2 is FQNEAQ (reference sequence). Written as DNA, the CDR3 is TGTGCCAGCAGCTTACGCGACAGGGTATCGACAGATACGCAGTATTTT. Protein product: CASSLRDRVSTDTQYF.

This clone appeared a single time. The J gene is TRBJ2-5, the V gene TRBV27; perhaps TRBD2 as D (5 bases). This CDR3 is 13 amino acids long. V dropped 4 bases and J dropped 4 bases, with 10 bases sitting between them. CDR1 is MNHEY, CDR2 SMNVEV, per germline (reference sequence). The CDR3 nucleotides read TGTGCCAGCAGTTATCCGGGGAGAGAGACCCAGTACTTC. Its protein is CASSYPGRETQYF.

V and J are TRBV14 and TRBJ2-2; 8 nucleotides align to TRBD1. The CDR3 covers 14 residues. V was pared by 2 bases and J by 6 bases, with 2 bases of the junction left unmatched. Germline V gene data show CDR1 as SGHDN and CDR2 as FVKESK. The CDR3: CASSQPQGAGELFF. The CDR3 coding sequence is TGTGCCAGCAGCCAACCACAGGGGGCCGGGGAGCTGTTTTTT.

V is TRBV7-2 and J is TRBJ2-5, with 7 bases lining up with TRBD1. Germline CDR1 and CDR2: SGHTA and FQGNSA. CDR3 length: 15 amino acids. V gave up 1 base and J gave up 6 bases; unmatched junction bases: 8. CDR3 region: CASSLEGALLKTQYF. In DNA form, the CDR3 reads TGTGCCAGCAGCTTAGAGGGGGCCTTGCTGAAGACCCAGTACTTC. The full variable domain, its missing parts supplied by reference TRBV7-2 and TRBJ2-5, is GAGVSQSPSNKVTEKGKDVELRCDPISGHTALYWYRQSLGQGLEFLIYFQGNSAPDKSGLPSDRFSAERTGGSVSTLTIQRTQQEDSAVYLCASSLEGALLKTQYFGPGTRLLVL.

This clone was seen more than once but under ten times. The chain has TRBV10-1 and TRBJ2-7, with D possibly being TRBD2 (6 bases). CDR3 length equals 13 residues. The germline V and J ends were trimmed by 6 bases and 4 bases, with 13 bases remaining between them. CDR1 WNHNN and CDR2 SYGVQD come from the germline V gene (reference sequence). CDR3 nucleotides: TGCGCCAGCAGATACCGAGGGAGGTACGAGCAGTACTTC. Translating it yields CASRYRGRYEQYF.

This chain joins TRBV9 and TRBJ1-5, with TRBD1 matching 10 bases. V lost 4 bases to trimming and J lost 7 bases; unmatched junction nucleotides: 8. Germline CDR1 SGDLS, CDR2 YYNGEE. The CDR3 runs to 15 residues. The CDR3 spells CASSPPGTGDQPQHF. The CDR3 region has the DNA TGTGCCAGCAGCCCACCCGGGACAGGGGACCAGCCCCAGCATTTT.

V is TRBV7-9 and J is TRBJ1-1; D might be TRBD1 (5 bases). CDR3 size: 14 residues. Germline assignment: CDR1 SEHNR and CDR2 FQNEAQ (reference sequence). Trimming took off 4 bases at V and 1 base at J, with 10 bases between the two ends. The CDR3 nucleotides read TGTGCCAGCAGCTGGGGCCTCGGGAACACTGAAGCTTTCTTT. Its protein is CASSWGLGNTEAFF.

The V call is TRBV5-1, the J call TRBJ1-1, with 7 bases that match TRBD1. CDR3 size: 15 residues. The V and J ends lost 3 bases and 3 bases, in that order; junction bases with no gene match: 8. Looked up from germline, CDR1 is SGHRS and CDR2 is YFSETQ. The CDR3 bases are TGCGCCAGCAGCTCGGGAAGGGGGCAGGACACTGAAGCTTTCTTT. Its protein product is CASSSGRGQDTEAFF.

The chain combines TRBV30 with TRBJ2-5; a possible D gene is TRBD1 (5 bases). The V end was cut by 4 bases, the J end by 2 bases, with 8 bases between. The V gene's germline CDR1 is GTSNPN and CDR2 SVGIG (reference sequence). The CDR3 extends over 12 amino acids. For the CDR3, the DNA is TGTGCCTGGAACGCAGGGCAAGAGACCCAGTACTTC. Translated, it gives CAWNAGQETQYF.

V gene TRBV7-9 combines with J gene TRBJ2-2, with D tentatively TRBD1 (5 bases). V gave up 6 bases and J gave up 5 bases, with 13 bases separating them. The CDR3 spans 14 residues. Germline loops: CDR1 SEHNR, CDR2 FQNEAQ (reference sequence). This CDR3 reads CASSPRALTGELFF. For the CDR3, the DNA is TGTGCCAGCAGTCCCAGGGCGCTGACCGGGGAGCTGTTTTTT.

CDR3 region: CATSRDRRGDNEQFF. Here the CDR3 DNA reads TGTGCCACCAGCCGGGACAGGAGGGGGGACAATGAGCAGTTCTTC. The genes are TRBV15 and TRBJ2-1; 8 bases map to TRBD1. Germline CDR1 is LNHNV and CDR2 is YYDKDF (reference sequence). V lost 5 bases, J lost 5 bases, and 8 bases stayed unmatched. This CDR3 has 15 amino acids.

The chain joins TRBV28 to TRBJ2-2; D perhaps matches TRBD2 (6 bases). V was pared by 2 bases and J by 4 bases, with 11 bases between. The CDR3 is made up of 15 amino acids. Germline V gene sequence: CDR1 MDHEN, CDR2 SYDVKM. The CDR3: CASSLTGEGTGELFF. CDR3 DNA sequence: TGTGCCAGCAGTTTAACGGGAGAGGGCACCGGGGAGCTGTTTTTT. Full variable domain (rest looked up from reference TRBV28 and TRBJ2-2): DVKVTQSSRYLVKRTGEKVFLECVQDMDHENMFWYRQDPGLGLRLIYFSYDVKMKEKGDIPEGYSVSREKKERFSLILESASTNQTSMYLCASSLTGEGTGELFFGEGSRLTVL.

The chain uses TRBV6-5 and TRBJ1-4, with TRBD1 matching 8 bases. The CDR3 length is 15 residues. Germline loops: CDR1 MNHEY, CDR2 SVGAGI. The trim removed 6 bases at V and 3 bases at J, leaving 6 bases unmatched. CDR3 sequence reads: CASRPPGQANEKLFF. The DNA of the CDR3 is TGTGCCAGCAGACCGCCGGGACAGGCTAATGAAAAACTGTTTTTT.

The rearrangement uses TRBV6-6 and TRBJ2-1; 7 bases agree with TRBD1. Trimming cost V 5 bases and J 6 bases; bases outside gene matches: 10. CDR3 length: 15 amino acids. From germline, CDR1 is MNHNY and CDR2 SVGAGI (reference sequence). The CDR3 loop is CASSTGQDWSNEQFF. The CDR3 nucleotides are TGTGCCAGCAGTACCGGACAGGACTGGAGCAATGAGCAGTTCTTC.

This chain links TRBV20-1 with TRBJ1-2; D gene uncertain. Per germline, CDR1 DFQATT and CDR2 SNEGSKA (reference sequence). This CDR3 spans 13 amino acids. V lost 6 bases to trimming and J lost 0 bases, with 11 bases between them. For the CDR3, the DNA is TGCAGTGCGAGTGCAGGAACTAACTATGGCTACACCTTC. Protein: CSASAGTNYGYTF.

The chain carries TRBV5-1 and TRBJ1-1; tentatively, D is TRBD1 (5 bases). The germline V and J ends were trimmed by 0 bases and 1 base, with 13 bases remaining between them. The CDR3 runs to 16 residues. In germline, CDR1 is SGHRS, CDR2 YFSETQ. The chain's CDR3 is CASSLGLGGGNTEAFF. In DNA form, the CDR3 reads TGCGCCAGCAGCTTGGGTTTGGGGGGAGGGAACACTGAAGCTTTCTTT. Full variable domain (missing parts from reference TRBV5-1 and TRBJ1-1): KAGVTQTPRYLIKTRGQQVTLSCSPISGHRSVSWYQQTPGQGLQFLFEYFSETQRNKGNFPGRFSGRQFSNSRSEMNVSTLELGDSALYLCASSLGLGGGNTEAFFGQGTRLTVV.

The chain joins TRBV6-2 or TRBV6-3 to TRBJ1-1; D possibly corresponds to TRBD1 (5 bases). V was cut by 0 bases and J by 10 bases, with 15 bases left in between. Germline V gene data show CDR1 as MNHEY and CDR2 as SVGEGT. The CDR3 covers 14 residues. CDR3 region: CASSYSVQGGIAFF. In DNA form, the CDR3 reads TGTGCCAGCAGTTACTCGGTGCAGGGAGGTATAGCTTTCTTT.

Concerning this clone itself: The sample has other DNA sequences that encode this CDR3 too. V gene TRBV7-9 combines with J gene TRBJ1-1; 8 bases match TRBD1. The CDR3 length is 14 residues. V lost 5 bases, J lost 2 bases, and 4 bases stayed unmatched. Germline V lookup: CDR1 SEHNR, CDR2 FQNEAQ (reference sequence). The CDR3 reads CASSLQGGNTEAFF. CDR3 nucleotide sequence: TGTGCCAGCAGCCTACAGGGGGGTAACACTGAAGCTTTCTTT. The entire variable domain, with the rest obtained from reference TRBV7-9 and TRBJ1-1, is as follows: DTGVSQNPRHKITKRGQNVTFRCDPISEHNRLYWYRQTLGQGPEFLTYFQNEAQLEKSRLLSDRFSAERPKGSFSTLEIQRTEQGDSAMYLCASSLQGGNTEAFFGQGTRLTVV.

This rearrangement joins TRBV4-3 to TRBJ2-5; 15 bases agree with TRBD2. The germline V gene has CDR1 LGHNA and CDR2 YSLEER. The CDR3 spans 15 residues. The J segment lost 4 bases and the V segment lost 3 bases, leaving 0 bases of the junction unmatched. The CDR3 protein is CASSQGLAGGETQYF. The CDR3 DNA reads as TGCGCCAGCAGCCAGGGACTAGCGGGAGGAGAGACCCAGTACTTC.

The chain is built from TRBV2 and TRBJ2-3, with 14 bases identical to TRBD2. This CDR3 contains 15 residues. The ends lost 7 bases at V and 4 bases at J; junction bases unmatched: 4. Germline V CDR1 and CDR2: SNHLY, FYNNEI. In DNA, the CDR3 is TGTGCCAGCAACCCGACTAGCGGGAGGGCAGATACGCAGTATTTT. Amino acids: CASNPTSGRADTQYF.

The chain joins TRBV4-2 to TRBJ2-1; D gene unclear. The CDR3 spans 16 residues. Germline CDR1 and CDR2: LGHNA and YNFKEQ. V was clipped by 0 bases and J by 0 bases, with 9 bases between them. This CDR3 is CASSQERTNSYNEQFF. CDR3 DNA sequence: TGTGCCAGCAGCCAAGAGAGAACTAACTCCTACAATGAGCAGTTCTTC.

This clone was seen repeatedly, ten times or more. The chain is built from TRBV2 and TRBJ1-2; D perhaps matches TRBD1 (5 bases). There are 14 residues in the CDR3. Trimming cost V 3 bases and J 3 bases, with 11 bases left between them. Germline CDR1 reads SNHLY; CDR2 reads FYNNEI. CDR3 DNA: TGTGCCAGCAGTGATTTAGGCAGGGACTATGGCTACACCTTC. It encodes CASSDLGRDYGYTF. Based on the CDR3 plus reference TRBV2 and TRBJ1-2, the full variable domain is EPEVTQTPSHQVTQMGQEVILRCVPISNHLYFYWYRQILGQKVEFLVSFYNNEISEKSEIFDDQFSVERPDGSNFTLKIRSTKLEDSAMYFCASSDLGRDYGYTFGSGTRLTVV.

CDR3 residues: CASMVAGAIEQFF. In nucleotides, the CDR3 is TGTGCCAGCATGGTAGCGGGAGCGATTGAGCAGTTCTTC. The chain employs TRBV7-2 and TRBJ2-1; 9 bases are shared with TRBD2. The V gene's germline CDR1 is SGHTA and CDR2 FQGNSA. CDR3 length: 13 residues. J gave up 9 bases and V 7 bases, and 7 bases lay outside the gene matches.

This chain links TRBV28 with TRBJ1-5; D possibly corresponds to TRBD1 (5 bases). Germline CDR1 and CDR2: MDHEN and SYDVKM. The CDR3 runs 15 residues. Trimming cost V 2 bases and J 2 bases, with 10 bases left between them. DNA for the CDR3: TGTGCCAGCAGTTTACAGGGTTTTGGCAATCAGCCCCAGCATTTT. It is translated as CASSLQGFGNQPQHF.